The 23 T cell receptor beta chains below come from one sample, sequenced in a study of blood T cell repertoires in COVID-19. Profiled with immunoSEQ multiplex PCR; TCRdb holds only in-frame clones, not every one. The sample comprises 97,000 or so clones, over 65% of which are singletons, and 4.5% rests with the top ten. The sample comprised peripheral blood. All receptors come from a human donor in a cohort sampled during active COVID-19.

The CDR3 is CASSLGLAGVQETQYF. The CDR3 coding sequence is TGCGCCAGCAGCTTGGGACTAGCGGGAGTCCAAGAGACCCAGTACTTC. This rearrangement joins TRBV5-1 to TRBJ2-5; 12 nucleotides agree with TRBD2. CDR3 length: 16 amino acids. CDR1 and CDR2 from the germline V gene are SGHRS and YFSETQ. Trimming at V came to 0 bases and at J to 1 base, leaving 1 base not matched to a gene.

The gene calls are TRBV30 and TRBJ1-1; unclear D gene. The CDR3 sequence is 13 residues long. CDR1 is GTSNPN and CDR2 is SVGIG in the germline V gene (reference sequence). V was cut by 2 bases and J by 1 base, with 8 bases left in between. CDR3 sequence reads: CAWSKNRNTEAFF. For the CDR3, the DNA is TGTGCCTGGAGTAAAAACAGGAACACTGAAGCTTTCTTT.

J is TRBJ1-6 and V is TRBV2; no reliable D call. The CDR3 is 15 residues long. Trimming removed 7 bases from V and 7 bases from J, with 17 bases in between. CDR1 is SNHLY and CDR2 is FYNNEI in the germline V gene. CDR3 nucleotides: TGTGCCAGCACCCCGCAGGCGAACATGAATTCACCCCTCCACTTT. Translating gives CASTPQANMNSPLHF. Variable domain in full (rest from reference TRBV2 and TRBJ1-6): EPEVTQTPSHQVTQMGQEVILRCVPISNHLYFYWYRQILGQKVEFLVSFYNNEISEKSEIFDDQFSVERPDGSNFTLKIRSTKLEDSAMYFCASTPQANMNSPLHFGNGTRLTVT.

The CDR3 here is CASSLDRGIAETQYF. The CDR3 nucleotides are TGCGCCAGCAGCTTGGACAGGGGGATAGCGGAGACCCAGTACTTC. The chain carries TRBV5-1 and TRBJ2-5; the match to TRBD1 covers 8 bases. CDR3 size: 15 residues. After removal of 0 bases from V and 5 bases from J, the junction contained 6 bases not matched to a gene. Germline V gene sequence: CDR1 SGHRS, CDR2 YFSETQ.

The chain couples TRBV2 to TRBJ1-6, with D possibly TRBD1 on 6 matching bases. CDR1 SNHLY and CDR2 FYNNEI come from the germline V gene. V was shortened by 7 bases and J by 3 bases, with 10 bases between the two germline ends. The CDR3 is 14 residues long. The CDR3 DNA reads as TGTGCCAGCATAAAGGGGGTCTATAATTCACCCCTCCACTTT. Translating it yields CASIKGVYNSPLHF.

This clone was seen a few times. The CDR3 here is CASSYFVPWDRGPYEQYF. The CDR3 nucleotides are TGTGCCAGCAGTTACTTTGTACCTTGGGACAGGGGGCCCTACGAGCAGTACTTC. The chain has TRBV6-2 or TRBV6-3 and TRBJ2-7; 12 positions match TRBD1. Germline V gene data show CDR1 as MNHEY and CDR2 as SVGEGT. The CDR3 extends over 18 amino acids. Unmatched junction bases numbered 9, after V lost 1 base and J lost 2 bases.

The chain employs TRBV13 and TRBJ1-4, with 7 bases aligning to TRBD1. V gave up 6 bases and J gave up 7 bases; unmatched junction bases: 8. Germline loops: CDR1 PRHDT, CDR2 FYEKMQ (reference sequence). This CDR3 is 14 amino acids long. CDR3 sequence (DNA): TGTGCCAGCAGGGTCAACAGGGGTGGTGAAAAACTGTTTTTT. Translated, it gives CASRVNRGGEKLFF.

This rearrangement joins TRBV27 to TRBJ1-4, with TRBD1 identical over 8 bases. Germline V gene lookup returns CDR1 MNHEY and CDR2 SMNVEV (reference sequence). The CDR3 is made up of 14 amino acids. Trimming took 6 bases from V and 5 from J; bases not matched to a gene: 5. CDR3 DNA sequence: TGTGCCAGCAGCCACCGGGACAGGAATGAAAAACTGTTTTTT. Translating it yields CASSHRDRNEKLFF. Looking up the rest from reference TRBV27 and TRBJ1-4 gives the full variable domain: EAQVTQNPRYLITVTGKKLTVTCSQNMNHEYMSWYRQDPGLGLRQIYYSMNVEVTDKGDVPEGYKVSRKEKRNFPLILESPSPNQTSLYFCASSHRDRNEKLFFGSGTQLSVL.

V is TRBV11-3 and J is TRBJ2-1; the D is unclear. V was clipped by 4 bases and J by 4 bases, with 5 bases between them. The CDR3 runs 12 residues. The V gene's germline CDR1 is SGHNT and CDR2 YENEEA. CDR3: CASSSPYNEQFF. CDR3 nucleotide sequence: TGTGCCAGCAGCTCCCCTTACAATGAGCAGTTCTTC.

The V call is TRBV27, the J call TRBJ1-6, with TRBD1 as a possible D gene (5 bases). With 3 bases removed from V and 6 bases from J, the gap between germline ends came to 9 bases. Germline CDR1 MNHEY, CDR2 SMNVEV (reference sequence). CDR3 length equals 14 residues. CDR3 DNA: TGTGCCAGCAGTTTTGGGGGGAGTAATTCACCCCTCCACTTT. Encoded protein: CASSFGGSNSPLHF.

The V and J genes are TRBV7-6 and TRBJ1-1, with D unresolved. This CDR3 contains 15 residues. V was trimmed by 5 bases and J by 1 base, leaving 14 bases between them. Germline-derived CDR1 and CDR2 are SGHVS and FNYEAQ. The CDR3 region is CASSPDVNRNTEAFF. CDR3 nucleotide sequence: TGTGCCAGCAGCCCCGACGTTAACAGGAACACTGAAGCTTTCTTT.

This sequence joins TRBV7-9 and TRBJ2-6, with D maybe TRBD1 (5 bases). This CDR3 spans 14 amino acids. Trimming stripped 4 bases from V and 1 base from J, with 5 bases between. In germline, CDR1 is SEHNR, CDR2 FQNEAQ (reference sequence). CDR3 nucleotide sequence: TGTGCCAGCAGCTCAGGGTCTGGGGCCAACGTCCTGACTTTC. Encoded protein: CASSSGSGANVLTF.

The V gene is TRBV5-6, the J gene TRBJ2-4; 7 bases are a match to TRBD1. With V trimmed by 2 bases and J by 1 base, 6 bases remained unmatched. The CDR3 contains 16 residues. Germline assignment: CDR1 SGHDT and CDR2 YYEEEE. The CDR3 DNA reads TGTGCCAGCAGCTTTTCGGGACAGTCGGCCAAAAACATTCAGTACTTC. The encoded protein is CASSFSGQSAKNIQYF.

Notes on this clone: A junction boundary mismatches the germline segment, possibly from a read error. V gene TRBV9 combines with J gene TRBJ2-3; D remains unclear. Germline CDR1 is SGDLS and CDR2 is YYNGEE. This CDR3 is 14 amino acids long. The CDR3 sequence is CASTVGGNTDTQYF. CDR3 DNA sequence: TGTGCCAGCACCGTAGGCGGTAACACAGATACGCAGTATTTT.

J is TRBJ1-1 and V is TRBV5-1, with 7 bases aligning to TRBD1. The junction had 4 bases not matched to a gene; V was cut back by 1 base and J by 1 base. Germline assignment: CDR1 SGHRS and CDR2 YFSETQ. The length of the CDR3 is 15 residues. Here the CDR3 reads CASSLNNRGNTEAFF. The CDR3 nucleotides are TGCGCCAGCAGCTTGAACAACAGGGGGAACACTGAAGCTTTCTTT.

This chain joins TRBV9 and TRBJ2-3; D uncertain. The V end lost 4 bases, the J end lost 10 bases, and 16 bases lay between the germline ends. This CDR3 region has 13 residues. Germline V gene sequence: CDR1 SGDLS, CDR2 YYNGEE. This CDR3 is CASSLTHDAAQYF. The CDR3 DNA is TGTGCCAGCAGCCTGACTCACGACGCGGCGCAGTATTTT.

The gene calls are TRBV28 and TRBJ1-5; D remains unclear. Germline V CDR1 and CDR2: MDHEN, SYDVKM. V gave up 1 base and J gave up 1 base, with 5 bases separating them. The CDR3 is 14 residues long. The CDR3 region has the DNA TGTGCCAGCAGTTTATCAGGAAGCAATCAGCCCCAGCATTTT. Residues: CASSLSGSNQPQHF.

The V call is TRBV28, the J call TRBJ1-1; tentatively, D is TRBD1 (5 bases). The CDR3 runs to 13 residues. Germline values: CDR1 MDHEN, CDR2 SYDVKM. V was cut by 6 bases and J by 6 bases, with 14 bases left in between. The CDR3 region has the DNA TGTGCCAGCAGGGGCACGTGGGGGGCTGAAGCTTTCTTT. Its protein product is CASRGTWGAEAFF.

This clone was counted only a few times. The J gene is TRBJ1-2, the V gene TRBV27, with 7 bases identical to TRBD1. The CDR3 length is 15 residues. Germline V gives CDR1 MNHEY, CDR2 SMNVEV (reference sequence). The junction had 8 bases not matched to a gene; V was cut back by 6 bases and J by 1 base. The CDR3 DNA follows: TGTGCCAGCAGGGGACAGTCGGCGGGTAACTATGGCTACACCTTC. This translates into CASRGQSAGNYGYTF.

V gene TRBV5-3 combines with J gene TRBJ1-5; 9 nucleotides agree with TRBD1. TRBV5-3 is placed among ORFs of uncertain function. Trimming took 4 bases from V and 0 from J; bases not matched to a gene: 8. The CDR3 covers 17 residues. CDR3 sequence reads: CARSPRQGGYSNQPQHF. The CDR3, as DNA: TGTGCCAGAAGCCCGCGACAGGGGGGATATAGCAATCAGCCCCAGCATTTT.

The genes are TRBV9 and TRBJ1-3; perhaps TRBD1 as D (6 bases). Germline-derived CDR1 and CDR2 are SGDLS and YYNGEE. This CDR3 has 15 residues. Trimming stripped 3 bases from V and 0 bases from J, with 10 bases between. For the CDR3, the DNA is TGTGCCAGCAGCGCGGGACACACCTCTGGAAACACCATATATTTT. Amino acids: CASSAGHTSGNTIYF.

This clone is a singleton in its sample. The CDR3 DNA follows: TGTGCCAGCAGCGCGCAGGGATCTGGGGCCAACGTCCTGACTTTC. This sequence encodes CASSAQGSGANVLTF. The gene calls are TRBV9 and TRBJ2-6; perhaps TRBD1 as D (5 bases). The V gene's germline CDR1 is SGDLS and CDR2 YYNGEE. CDR3 length: 15 amino acids. V was clipped by 3 bases and J by 1 base, with 8 bases between them.

This chain links TRBV7-2 with TRBJ2-1; TRBD2 might be the D (7 bases). This CDR3 is built from 14 residues. The V gene's germline CDR1 is SGHTA and CDR2 FQGNSA. Trimming removed 5 bases from V and 6 bases from J, with 14 bases in between. The DNA for the CDR3 is TGTGCCAGCAGCCTGCGGGGGCAGAGCAATGAGCAGTTCTTC. It encodes CASSLRGQSNEQFF.